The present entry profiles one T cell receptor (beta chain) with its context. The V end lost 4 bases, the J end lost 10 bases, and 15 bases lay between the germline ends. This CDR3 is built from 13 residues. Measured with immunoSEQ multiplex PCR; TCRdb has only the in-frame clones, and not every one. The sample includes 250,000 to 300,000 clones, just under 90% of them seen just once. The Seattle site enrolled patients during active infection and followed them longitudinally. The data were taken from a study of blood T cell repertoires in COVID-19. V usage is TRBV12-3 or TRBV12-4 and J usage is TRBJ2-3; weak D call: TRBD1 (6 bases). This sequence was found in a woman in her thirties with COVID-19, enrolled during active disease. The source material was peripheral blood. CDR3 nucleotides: TGTGCCAGCAGTTCCGGACAGCTAGGGGCGCAGTATTTT. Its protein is CASSSGQLGAQYF.